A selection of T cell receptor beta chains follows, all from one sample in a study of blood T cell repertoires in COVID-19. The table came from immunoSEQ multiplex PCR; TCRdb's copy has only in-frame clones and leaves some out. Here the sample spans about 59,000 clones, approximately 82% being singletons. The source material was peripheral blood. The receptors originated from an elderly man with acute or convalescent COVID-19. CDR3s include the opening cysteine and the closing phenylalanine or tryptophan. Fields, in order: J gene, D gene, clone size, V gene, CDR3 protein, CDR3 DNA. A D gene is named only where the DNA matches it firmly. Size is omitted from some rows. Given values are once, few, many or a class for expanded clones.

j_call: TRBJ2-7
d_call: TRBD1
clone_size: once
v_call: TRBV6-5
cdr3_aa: CASRTGQVYEQYF
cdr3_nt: TGTGCCAGCAGGACGGGACAGGTCTACGAGCAGTACTTC

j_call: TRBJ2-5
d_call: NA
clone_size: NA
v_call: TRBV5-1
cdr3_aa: CASSLGLTQETQYF
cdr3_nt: TGCGCCAGCAGCTTGGGGCTCACACAGGAGACCCAGTACTTC

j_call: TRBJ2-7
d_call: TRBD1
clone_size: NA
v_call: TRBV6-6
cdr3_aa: CASSGPGGGQYF
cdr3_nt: TGTGCCAGCAGTGGGCCAGGGGGCGGGCAGTACTTC

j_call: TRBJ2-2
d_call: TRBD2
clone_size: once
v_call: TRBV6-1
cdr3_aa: CASSEAGASGGSRGGELFF
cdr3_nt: TGTGCCAGCAGTGAAGCGGGAGCTAGCGGGGGGTCCAGGGGAGGGGAGCTGTTTTTT

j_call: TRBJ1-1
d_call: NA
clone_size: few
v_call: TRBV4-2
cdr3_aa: CASSYEGQLNTEAFF
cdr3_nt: TGTGCCAGCAGTTACGAGGGACAACTGAACACTGAAGCTTTCTTT

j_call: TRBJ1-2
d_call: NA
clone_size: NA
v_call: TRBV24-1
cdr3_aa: CATSNTKTNYGYTF
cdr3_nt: TGTGCCACCAGTAACACAAAAACTAACTATGGCTACACCTTC

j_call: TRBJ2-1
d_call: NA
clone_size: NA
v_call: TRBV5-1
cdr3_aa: CASSLEGGSYNEQFF
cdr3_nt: TGCGCCAGCAGCTTGGAGGGAGGCTCCTACAATGAGCAGTTCTTC

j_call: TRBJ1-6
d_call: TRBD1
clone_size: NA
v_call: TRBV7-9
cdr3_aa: CASSSGQAGSPLHF
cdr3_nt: TGTGCCAGCAGCTCGGGACAGGCGGGTTCACCCCTCCACTTT

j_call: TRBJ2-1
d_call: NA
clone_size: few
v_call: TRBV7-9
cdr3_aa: CASTANSAGEQFF
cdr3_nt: TGTGCCAGCACCGCAAATAGTGCGGGAGAGCAGTTCTTC

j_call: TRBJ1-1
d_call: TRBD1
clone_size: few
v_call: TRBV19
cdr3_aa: CASSPGTGGDEAFF
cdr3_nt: TGTGCCAGTAGTCCCGGGACAGGGGGCGATGAAGCTTTCTTT

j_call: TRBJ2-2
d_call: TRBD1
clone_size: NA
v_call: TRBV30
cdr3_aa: CAWGGTGHDTGELFF
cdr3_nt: TGTGCCTGGGGCGGGACAGGGCATGACACCGGGGAGCTGTTTTTT

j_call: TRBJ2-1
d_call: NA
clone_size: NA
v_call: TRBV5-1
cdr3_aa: CASGREHEQFF
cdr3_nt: TGCGCCAGCGGTCGGGAGCATGAGCAGTTCTTC

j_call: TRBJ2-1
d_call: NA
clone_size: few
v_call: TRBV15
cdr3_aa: CATSSPSVSRLYNEQFF
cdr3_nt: TGTGCCACCAGCTCCCCGTCTGTCTCCAGGCTCTACAATGAGCAGTTCTTC

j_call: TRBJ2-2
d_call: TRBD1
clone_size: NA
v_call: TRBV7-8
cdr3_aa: CASSLNPHELTGTGDNTGELFF
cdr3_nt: TGTGCCAGCAGCTTAAATCCCCACGAACTAACCGGGACAGGGGATAACACCGGGGAGCTGTTTTTT

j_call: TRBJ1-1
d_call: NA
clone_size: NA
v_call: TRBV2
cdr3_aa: CASTIDRPNTEAFF
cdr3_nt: TGTGCCAGCACCATAGACAGACCGAACACTGAAGCTTTCTTT

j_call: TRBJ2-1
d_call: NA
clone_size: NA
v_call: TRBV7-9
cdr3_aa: CASSHYNEQFF
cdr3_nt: TGTGCCAGCAGCCACTACAATGAGCAGTTCTTC

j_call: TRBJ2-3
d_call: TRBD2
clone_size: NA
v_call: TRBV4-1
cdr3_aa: CASSQVAFWLAGDVRSTDTQYF
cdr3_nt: TGCGCCAGCAGCCAAGTAGCATTCTGGCTAGCGGGGGATGTTCGGAGCACAGATACGCAGTATTTT

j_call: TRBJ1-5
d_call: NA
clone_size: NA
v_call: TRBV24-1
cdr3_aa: CATSRGGNQPQHF
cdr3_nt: TGTGCCACCAGTCGGGGTGGCAATCAGCCCCAGCATTTT

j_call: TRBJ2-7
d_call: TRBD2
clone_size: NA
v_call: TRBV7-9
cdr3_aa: CASSLALGLAGALEQYF
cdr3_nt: TGTGCCAGCAGCTTAGCGCTCGGACTAGCGGGAGCCCTCGAGCAGTACTTC

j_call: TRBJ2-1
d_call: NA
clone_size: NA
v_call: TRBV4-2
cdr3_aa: CASSSSREQFF
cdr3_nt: TGTGCCAGCAGTTCAAGCCGGGAGCAGTTCTTC

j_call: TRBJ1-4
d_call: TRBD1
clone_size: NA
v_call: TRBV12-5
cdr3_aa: CASGLLTGVGEKLFF
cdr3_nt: TGTGCTAGTGGTTTGCTTACAGGGGTCGGTGAAAAACTGTTTTTT

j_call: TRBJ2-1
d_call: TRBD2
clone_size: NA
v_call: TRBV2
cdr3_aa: CASSSGGSWSEQFF
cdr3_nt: TGTGCCAGCAGCTCGGGCGGGAGCTGGAGTGAGCAGTTCTTC

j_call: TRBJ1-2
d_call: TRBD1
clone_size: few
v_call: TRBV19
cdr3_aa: CASSIQPGQGLRGYTF
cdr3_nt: TGTGCCAGTAGTATTCAACCGGGACAGGGTTTGAGGGGCTACACCTTC

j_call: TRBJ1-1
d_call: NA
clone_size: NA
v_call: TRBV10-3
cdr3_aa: CAISEEGVVTEAFF
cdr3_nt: TGTGCCATCAGTGAGGAGGGCGTTGTTACTGAAGCTTTCTTT

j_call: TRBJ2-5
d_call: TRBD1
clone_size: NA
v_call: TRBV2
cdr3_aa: CASSGQGGRETQYF
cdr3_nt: TGTGCCAGCAGTGGACAGGGTGGAAGAGAGACCCAGTACTTC

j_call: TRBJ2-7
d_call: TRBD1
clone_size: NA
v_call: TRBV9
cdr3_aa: CASSPRTGASYEQYF
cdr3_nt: TGTGCCAGCAGCCCTCGGACAGGGGCCTCCTACGAGCAGTACTTC

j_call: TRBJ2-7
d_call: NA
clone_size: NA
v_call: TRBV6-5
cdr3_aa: CASRYGQGVDEQYF
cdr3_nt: TGTGCCAGCAGATATGGTCAGGGTGTCGACGAGCAGTACTTC

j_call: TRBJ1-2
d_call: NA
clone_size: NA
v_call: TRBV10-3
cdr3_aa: CAIMGDGGTTYGYTF
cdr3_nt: TGTGCCATCATGGGTGACGGAGGTACAACCTATGGCTACACCTTC

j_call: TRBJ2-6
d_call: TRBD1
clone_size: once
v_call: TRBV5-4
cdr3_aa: CASSIRGPGANVLTF
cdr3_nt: TGTGCCAGCAGCATCAGGGGGCCTGGGGCCAACGTCCTGACTTTC

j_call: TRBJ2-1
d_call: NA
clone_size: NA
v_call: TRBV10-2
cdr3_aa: CASSDPDGRPTYNEQFF
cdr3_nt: TGCGCCAGCAGCGACCCCGACGGGAGACCCACCTACAATGAGCAGTTCTTC

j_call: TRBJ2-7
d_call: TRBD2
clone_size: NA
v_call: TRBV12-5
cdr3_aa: CASGLVLAGAYEQYF
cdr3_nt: TGTGCTAGTGGTTTGGTACTAGCGGGGGCCTACGAGCAGTACTTC

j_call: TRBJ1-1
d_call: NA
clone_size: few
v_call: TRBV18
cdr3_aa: CASSPQSGRTEAFF
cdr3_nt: TGTGCCAGCTCACCGCAGTCAGGGAGGACTGAAGCTTTCTTT

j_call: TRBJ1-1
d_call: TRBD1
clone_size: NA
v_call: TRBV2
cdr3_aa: CASSEARTGGAFF
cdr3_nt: TGTGCCAGCAGTGAAGCCAGGACAGGTGGGGCTTTCTTT

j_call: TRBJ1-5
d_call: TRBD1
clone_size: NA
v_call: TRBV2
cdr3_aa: CASNGQGDQPQHF
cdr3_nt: TGTGCCAGCAACGGACAGGGGGATCAGCCCCAGCATTTT

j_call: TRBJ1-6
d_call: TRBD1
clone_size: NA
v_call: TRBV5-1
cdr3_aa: CASSLEGTVGSPLHF
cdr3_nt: TGCGCCAGCAGCTTGGAGGGGACAGTCGGTTCACCCCTCCACTTT

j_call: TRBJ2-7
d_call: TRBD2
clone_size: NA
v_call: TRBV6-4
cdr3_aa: CASSDEAGFQEEGSYEQYF
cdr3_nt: TGTGCCAGCAGTGATGAAGCGGGGTTTCAGGAGGAGGGCTCCTACGAGCAGTACTTC

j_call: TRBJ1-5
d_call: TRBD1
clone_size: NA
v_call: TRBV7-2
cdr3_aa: CASSGQGNQPQHF
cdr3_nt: TGTGCCAGCAGCGGACAGGGAAATCAGCCCCAGCATTTT

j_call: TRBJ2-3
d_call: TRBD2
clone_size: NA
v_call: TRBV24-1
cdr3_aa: CATSDRDYEERADTQYF
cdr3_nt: TGTGCCACCAGTGACAGGGACTACGAAGAAAGGGCAGATACGCAGTATTTT

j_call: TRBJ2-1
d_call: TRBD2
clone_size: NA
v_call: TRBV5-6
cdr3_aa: CASRQRGGNYNEQFF
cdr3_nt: TGTGCCAGCAGGCAGCGGGGGGGAAACTACAATGAGCAGTTCTTC

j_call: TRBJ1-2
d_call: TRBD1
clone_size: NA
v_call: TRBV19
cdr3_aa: CASKVWDRVGYTF
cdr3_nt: TGTGCCAGTAAAGTGTGGGACAGGGTTGGCTACACCTTC

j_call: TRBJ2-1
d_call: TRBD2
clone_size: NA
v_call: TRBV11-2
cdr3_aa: CASSLDLGSGRRVNEQFF
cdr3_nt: TGTGCCAGCAGCTTAGATTTGGGTAGCGGGAGAAGGGTAAATGAGCAGTTCTTC